The entry below gives a single T cell receptor beta chain sequence along with its context. What it recognizes is unknown. V gave up 3 bases and J gave up 3 bases; unmatched junction bases: 11. The CDR3 covers 16 residues. Germline CDR1 reads GTSNPN; CDR2 reads SVGIG (reference sequence). The data were obtained in a study of CD8+ T cells in alopecia areata. Background on the study: Patients in the study were on tofacitinib for 6 to 18 months, then off it for 6 months. General study results and limits: Relative to normal scalp, lesional scalp, especially alopecia totalis/universalis, showed higher clonality.

Treatment denoted: oral pan-JAK inhibitor, 5-10 mg twice daily. Peripheral blood and lesional scalp punch biopsies came from alopecia areata patients. cDNA reverse transcribed from extracted RNA served as the sequencing template. The assay was immunoSEQ multiplex PCR, and TCRdb's table has in-frame clones only and misses some. The data hold fewer than 250,000 clones, with roughly three fifths observed a single time. The specimen comprised CD4+ T cells sorted from blood, sampled at week 4, from a patient treated with tofacitinib. This TCR came from a human donor with alopecia areata. This chain joins TRBV30 and TRBJ2-7, with 10 bases identical to TRBD1. The CDR3 sequence is CAWSLTPGQGIYEQYF. Here the CDR3 DNA reads TGTGCCTGGAGCCTCACGCCGGGACAGGGGATCTACGAGCAGTACTTC.